These 2 T cell receptor beta chains share one sample of origin, sequenced in a study of blood T cell repertoires in COVID-19. Measured with immunoSEQ multiplex PCR; TCRdb has only the in-frame clones, and not every one. Of 200,000 to 300,000 clones in the sample, approximately 80% were seen once. The source material was peripheral blood. The receptors derive from a man between 25 and 39 years old who had recovered from COVID-19.

The chain combines TRBV5-1 with TRBJ1-2, with D unclear. Germline loops: CDR1 SGHRS, CDR2 YFSETQ. The CDR3 totals 15 residues. Trimming took 0 bases from V and 2 from J, leaving 11 bases between them. CDR3: CASSLGVERNYGYTF. For the CDR3, the DNA is TGCGCCAGCAGCTTGGGGGTGGAGAGGAACTATGGCTACACCTTC.

This clone was recorded once. The J gene is TRBJ2-3, the V gene TRBV9; a possible D gene is TRBD2 (7 bases). CDR3 size: 16 residues. Per germline, CDR1 SGDLS and CDR2 YYNGEE. The ends were cut back, 0 bases at V and 0 bases at J, with 11 bases in the middle. In DNA, the CDR3 is TGTGCCAGCAGCGTAGCGGGGGGCCTTAGCACAGATACGCAGTATTTT. It codes for CASSVAGGLSTDTQYF.